This is a list of T cell receptor beta chains from one sample in a study of human T cells and chemical hapten exposure. TCRdb ran MiXCR on the RACE reads and lists one entry per CDR3 protein. Among tens of thousands of distinct CDR3 sequences, over 8.5% were seen once, and the ten largest hold roughly 1.5%. This sample comprised whole blood, obtained in connection with sensitization to the hapten diphenylcyclopropenone (DPC). These receptors originate from a woman aged 45-60 years with alopecia areata. Some clones in this sample may be carry-over from other donors' samples. The CDR3 runs from the conserved cysteine through the conserved F or W. The D gene is left open where the match is weak. The size of a clone is reported for some rows only, either as once, few or many, or as a class for expanded clones.

V: TRBV6-2/TRBV6-3; D: NA; size: NA; J: TRBJ2-7; length: 15; CDR3: CASRTLTGSSYEQYF; DNA: TGTGCCAGCAGGACCTTAACCGGGTCTTCCTACGAGCAGTACTTC
V: TRBV10-1; D: NA; size: many; J: TRBJ1-3; length: 13; CDR3: CASKPASGNTIYF; DNA: TGCGCCAGCAAGCCAGCCTCTGGAAACACCATATATTTT
V: TRBV7-9; D: NA; size: many; J: TRBJ1-1; length: 14; CDR3: CASSLVGGSTEAFF; DNA: TGTGCCAGCAGCTTAGTGGGCGGGAGTACTGAAGCTTTCTTT
V: TRBV20-1; D: TRBD1; size: many; J: TRBJ1-1; length: 13; CDR3: CSARVDRDTEAFF; DNA: TGCAGTGCTAGAGTGGACAGGGACACTGAAGCTTTCTTT
V: TRBV6-6; D: NA; size: NA; J: TRBJ1-1; length: 12; CDR3: CASQTLNTEAFF; DNA: TGTGCCAGCCAGACTCTCAACACTGAAGCTTTCTTT
V: TRBV7-6; D: NA; size: many; J: TRBJ2-6; length: 16; CDR3: CASSLTGRSGANVLTF; DNA: TGTGCCAGCAGCTTAACAGGGCGGTCTGGGGCCAACGTCCTGACTTTC
V: TRBV7-9; D: NA; size: NA; J: TRBJ2-2; length: 12; CDR3: CASSYYTGELFF; DNA: TGTGCCAGCAGCTACTACACCGGGGAGCTGTTTTTT
V: TRBV2; D: NA; size: few; J: TRBJ1-6; length: 11; CDR3: CASSPRGGLHF; DNA: TGTGCCAGCAGCCCCCGGGGAGGCCTCCACTTT
V: TRBV18; D: NA; size: few; J: TRBJ1-5; length: 15; CDR3: CASSQFQGEDQPQHF; DNA: TGTGCCAGCTCACAGTTCCAGGGTGAGGATCAGCCCCAGCATTTT
V: TRBV9; D: NA; size: many; J: TRBJ1-6; length: 15; CDR3: CASSAGTAPGSSLHF; DNA: TGTGCCAGCAGCGCCGGGACGGCTCCGGGCTCATCCCTCCACTTT
V: TRBV21-1; D: NA; size: NA; J: TRBJ1-5; length: 16; CDR3: CASSKASGYSNQPQHF; DNA: TGTGCCAGCAGCAAAGCCAGTGGTTATAGCAATCAGCCCCAGCATTTT
V: TRBV7-9; D: NA; size: few; J: TRBJ1-6; length: 14; CDR3: CASSLEANNSPLHF; DNA: TGTGCCAGCAGCTTAGAGGCCAATAATTCACCCCTCCACTTT
V: TRBV28; D: NA; size: few; J: TRBJ1-2; length: 11; CDR3: CASIAGNGYTF; DNA: TGTGCCAGCATCGCCGGGAATGGCTACACCTTC
V: TRBV29-1; D: NA; size: few; J: TRBJ1-1; length: 14; CDR3: CSVARGGSNTEAFF; DNA: TGCAGCGTTGCCCGTGGGGGATCCAACACTGAAGCTTTCTTT
V: TRBV11-2; D: NA; size: many; J: TRBJ2-3; length: 15; CDR3: CASSSLSGRGNTQYF; DNA: TGTGCCAGCAGCTCCCTTAGCGGACGGGGAAATACGCAGTATTTT
V: TRBV6-1; D: TRBD2; size: few; J: TRBJ2-3; length: 15; CDR3: CASSDRLAGTDTQYF; DNA: TGTGCCAGCAGTGACCGGCTAGCGGGCACAGATACGCAGTATTTT
V: TRBV2; D: NA; size: many; J: TRBJ1-4; length: 12; CDR3: CASKESGEKLFF; DNA: TGTGCCAGCAAGGAGAGCGGCGAAAAACTGTTTTTT
V: TRBV28; D: TRBD2; size: many; J: TRBJ2-7; length: 14; CDR3: CASSRLAGVYEQYF; DNA: TGTGCCAGCAGTCGACTAGCGGGGGTATACGAGCAGTACTTC
V: TRBV5-1; D: TRBD2; size: few; J: TRBJ2-5; length: 21; CDR3: CASSLWADPGLAGGPLETQYF; DNA: TGCGCCAGCAGCCTTTGGGCCGACCCGGGACTAGCGGGGGGCCCTCTAGAGACCCAGTACTTC
V: TRBV7-2; D: NA; size: many; J: TRBJ1-5; length: 12; CDR3: CASSFGGQPQHF; DNA: TGTGCCAGCAGCTTCGGTGGTCAGCCCCAGCATTTT
V: TRBV28; D: TRBD1; size: many; J: TRBJ1-5; length: 15; CDR3: CASSLLGDRPQPQHF; DNA: TGTGCCAGCAGTTTACTAGGGGACAGGCCTCAGCCCCAGCATTTT
V: TRBV2; D: NA; size: many; J: TRBJ2-3; length: 16; CDR3: CASRGGLPARTDTQYF; DNA: TGTGCCAGCAGGGGAGGACTACCGGCCCGGACAGATACGCAGTATTTT
V: TRBV18; D: NA; size: many; J: TRBJ2-7; length: 13; CDR3: CASSLGAGNEQYF; DNA: TGTGCCAGCTCACTTGGTGCGGGTAACGAGCAGTACTTC
V: TRBV4-2; D: TRBD1; size: many; J: TRBJ2-1; length: 19; CDR3: CASSQDGDRQRGRYNEQFF; DNA: TGTGCCAGCAGCCAAGATGGGGACAGACAGAGAGGTCGCTACAATGAGCAGTTCTTC
V: TRBV21-1; D: NA; size: NA; J: TRBJ2-5; length: 14; CDR3: CASTRQDPEETQYF; DNA: TGTGCCAGCACACGCCAGGACCCAGAAGAGACCCAGTACTTC
V: TRBV7-9; D: NA; size: NA; J: TRBJ2-5; length: 12; CDR3: CASSAPPSTQYF; DNA: TGTGCCAGCAGCGCGCCCCCGTCCACCCAGTACTTC
V: TRBV4-1; D: NA; size: few; J: TRBJ2-1; length: 15; CDR3: CASSQVSTDYNEQFF; DNA: TGCGCCAGCAGCCAAGTGTCCACTGATTACAATGAGCAGTTCTTC
V: TRBV3-1; D: NA; size: many; J: TRBJ2-2; length: 14; CDR3: CASSQDASTGELFF; DNA: TGTGCCAGCAGCCAAGATGCCAGCACCGGGGAGCTGTTTTTT
V: TRBV6-5; D: TRBD1; size: few; J: TRBJ2-7; length: 13; CDR3: CASTPDRGNEQYF; DNA: TGTGCCAGCACCCCGGACAGGGGCAACGAGCAGTACTTC
V: TRBV6-1; D: NA; size: many; J: TRBJ1-6; length: 16; CDR3: CASSEALSTGRSPLHF; DNA: TGTGCCAGCAGTGAAGCCCTGTCTACAGGGAGATCACCCCTCCACTTT
V: TRBV11-2; D: NA; size: many; J: TRBJ2-3; length: 20; CDR3: CASSLSGHSKRGGPTDTQYF; DNA: TGTGCCAGCAGCTTATCCGGACACTCGAAGAGAGGGGGGCCCACAGATACGCAGTATTTT
V: TRBV4-2; D: NA; size: NA; J: TRBJ1-5; length: 15; CDR3: CASSQVIRADQPQHF; DNA: TGTGCCAGCAGCCAAGTTATTCGGGCTGATCAGCCCCAGCATTTT
V: TRBV20-1; D: TRBD1; size: NA; J: TRBJ2-7; length: 14; CDR3: CSAWDRGSSYEQYF; DNA: TGCAGTGCTTGGGACAGGGGGAGCTCCTACGAGCAGTACTTC
V: TRBV5-1; D: NA; size: many; J: TRBJ1-1; length: 13; CDR3: CASSLEAESEAFF; DNA: TGCGCCAGCAGCTTGGAGGCAGAGTCTGAAGCTTTCTTT
V: TRBV12-3/TRBV12-4; D: TRBD1; size: few; J: TRBJ2-6; length: 19; CDR3: CASRGQIGQGVTGANVLTF; DNA: TGTGCCAGCAGGGGACAAATTGGACAGGGGGTAACCGGGGCCAACGTCCTGACTTTC
V: TRBV28; D: NA; size: few; J: TRBJ2-7; length: 14; CDR3: CASSPPRGWGEQYF; DNA: TGTGCCAGCAGCCCCCCACGGGGGTGGGGGGAGCAGTACTTC
V: TRBV20-1; D: TRBD2; size: NA; J: TRBJ2-3; length: 13; CDR3: CSASSGGVDTQYF; DNA: TGCAGTGCTAGCAGCGGGGGTGTGGATACGCAGTATTTT
V: TRBV7-7; D: NA; size: NA; J: TRBJ2-7; length: 14; CDR3: CASSPLGAFYEQYF; DNA: TGTGCCAGCAGCCCTCTCGGGGCCTTCTACGAGCAGTACTTC
V: TRBV19; D: NA; size: NA; J: TRBJ2-1; length: 13; CDR3: CASTDLNPHEQFF; DNA: TGTGCCAGTACGGACCTAAACCCCCATGAGCAGTTCTTC
V: TRBV6-2/TRBV6-3; D: NA; size: many; J: TRBJ2-7; length: 17; CDR3: CASSSNIKPGRQSIRGF; DNA: TGTGCCAGCAGTTCCAATATCAAACCGGGACGTCAATCCATCCGAGGATTC
V: TRBV5-5; D: NA; size: few; J: TRBJ1-6; length: 16; CDR3: CASSRGRASYNSPLHF; DNA: TGTGCCAGCAGCCGGGGTCGGGCCTCCTATAATTCACCCCTCCACTTT
V: TRBV28; D: NA; size: many; J: TRBJ2-4; length: 17; CDR3: CASSLWVDLGAKNIQYF; DNA: TGTGCCAGCAGTTTATGGGTGGACCTAGGAGCCAAAAACATTCAGTACTTC
V: TRBV7-6; D: NA; size: many; J: TRBJ2-2; length: 17; CDR3: CASSPRRGNFGTGELFF; DNA: TGTGCCAGCAGCCCCCGCCGGGGGAACTTTGGAACCGGGGAGCTGTTTTTT
V: TRBV7-9; D: NA; size: NA; J: TRBJ2-2; length: 17; CDR3: CASSLAPGGWNTGELFF; DNA: TGTGCCAGCAGCTTAGCTCCCGGGGGTTGGAACACCGGGGAGCTGTTTTTT
V: TRBV18; D: NA; size: NA; J: TRBJ1-2; length: 13; CDR3: CASSIDRNYGYTF; DNA: TGTGCCAGCTCAATCGACAGGAACTATGGCTACACCTTC
V: TRBV6-2/TRBV6-3; D: TRBD1; size: many; J: TRBJ1-1; length: 13; CDR3: CASSYQGGLEAFF; DNA: TGTGCCAGCAGTTATCAAGGGGGCCTTGAAGCTTTCTTT
V: TRBV7-2; D: TRBD2; size: NA; J: TRBJ2-5; length: 16; CDR3: CASSLVGLAEQETQYF; DNA: TGTGCCAGCAGCTTGGTAGGGCTAGCGGAGCAAGAGACCCAGTACTTC
V: TRBV3-1; D: TRBD1; size: many; J: TRBJ1-2; length: 14; CDR3: CASSPPGQSYGYTF; DNA: TGTGCCAGCAGCCCTCCGGGACAGTCTTATGGCTACACCTTC
V: TRBV4-2; D: NA; size: few; J: TRBJ2-1; length: 14; CDR3: CASSQETSWGEQFF; DNA: TGTGCCAGCAGCCAAGAAACTAGTTGGGGTGAGCAGTTCTTC
V: TRBV7-9; D: NA; size: many; J: TRBJ2-6; length: 14; CDR3: CASIRFSGANVLTF; DNA: TGTGCCAGCATCAGGTTCTCTGGGGCCAACGTCCTGACTTTC
V: TRBV10-2; D: NA; size: few; J: TRBJ1-1; length: 16; CDR3: CASSEYPLRMNTEAFF; DNA: TGCGCCAGCAGTGAGTATCCCCTACGTATGAACACTGAAGCTTTCTTT
V: TRBV6-1; D: NA; size: many; J: TRBJ1-1; length: 13; CDR3: CASIRTANTEAFF; DNA: TGTGCCAGCATTAGGACAGCAAACACTGAAGCTTTCTTT